The present entry profiles one T cell receptor beta chain with its context. Original handling: Using reference gene primer amplification, nucleated cell counts were estimated. This table comes from immunoSEQ multiplex PCR, and its TCRdb copy is limited to in-frame clones, with some not included. V and J calls and clone size are as listed in that table; D and trimming were resolved from the DNA. The table has over 30,000 clones, 80% seen once. These data belong to a study of blood T cell repertoires in COVID-19. The overall study: Samples of COVID-19 (acute and convalescent) were obtained from the United States, Italy and Spain. T cells, B-cell-depleted T cells, or PBMCs supplied cDNA or gDNA.

CDR3 size: 17 residues. The germline V gene encodes CDR1 MNHEY and CDR2 SMNVEV (reference sequence). Trimming at V came to 9 bases and at J to 7 bases, leaving 20 bases not matched to a gene. J is TRBJ1-1 and V is TRBV27; 10 bases fit TRBD1. The sequenced sample was peripheral blood. This clonotype was sampled from a man of 80 years or more with active or convalescent COVID-19. The CDR3 sequence: CASPEHSGQGPRCEAFF. The CDR3 DNA reads TGTGCCAGTCCCGAACATTCGGGACAGGGGCCAAGGTGTGAAGCTTTCTTT.